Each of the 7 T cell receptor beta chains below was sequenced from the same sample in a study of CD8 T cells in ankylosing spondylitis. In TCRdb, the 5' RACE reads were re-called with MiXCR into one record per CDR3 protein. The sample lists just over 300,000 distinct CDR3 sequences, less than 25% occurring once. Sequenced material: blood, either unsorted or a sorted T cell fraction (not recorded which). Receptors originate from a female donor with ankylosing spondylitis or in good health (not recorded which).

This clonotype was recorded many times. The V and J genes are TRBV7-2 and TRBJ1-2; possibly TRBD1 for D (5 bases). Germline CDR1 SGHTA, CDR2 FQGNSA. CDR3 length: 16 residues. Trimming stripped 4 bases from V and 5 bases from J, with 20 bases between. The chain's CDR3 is CASSSRVETASYGYTF. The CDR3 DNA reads TGTGCCAGCAGCTCACGCGTTGAGACAGCCAGTTATGGCTACACCTTC.

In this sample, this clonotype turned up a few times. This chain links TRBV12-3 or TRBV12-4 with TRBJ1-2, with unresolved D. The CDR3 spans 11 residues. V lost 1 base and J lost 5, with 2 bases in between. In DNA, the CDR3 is TGTGCCAGCAGTTTAGTTTATGGCTACACCTTC. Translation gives CASSLVYGYTF.

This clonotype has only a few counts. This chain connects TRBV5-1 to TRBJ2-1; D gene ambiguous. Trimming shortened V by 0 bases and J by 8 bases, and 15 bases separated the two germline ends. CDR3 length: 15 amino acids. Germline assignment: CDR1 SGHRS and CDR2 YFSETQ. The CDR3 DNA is TGCGCCAGCAGCTTGGCGGACGTAGGGTACGATGAGCAGTTCTTC. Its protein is CASSLADVGYDEQFF. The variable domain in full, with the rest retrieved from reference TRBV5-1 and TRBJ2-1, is KAGVTQTPRYLIKTRGQQVTLSCSPISGHRSVSWYQQTPGQGLQFLFEYFSETQRNKGNFPGRFSGRQFSNSRSEMNVSTLELGDSALYLCASSLADVGYDEQFFGPGTRLTVL.

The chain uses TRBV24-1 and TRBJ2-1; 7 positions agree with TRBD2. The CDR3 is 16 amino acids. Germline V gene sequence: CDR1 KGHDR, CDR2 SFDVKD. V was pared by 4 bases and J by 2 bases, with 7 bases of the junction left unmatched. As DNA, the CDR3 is TGTGCCACCAGTGACCCACGGGGGGATACCTACAATGAGCAGTTCTTC. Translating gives CATSDPRGDTYNEQFF.

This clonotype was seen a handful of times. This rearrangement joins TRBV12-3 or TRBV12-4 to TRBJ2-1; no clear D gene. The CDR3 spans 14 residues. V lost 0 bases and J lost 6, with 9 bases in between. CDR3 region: CASSLAYLSNEQFF. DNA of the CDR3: TGTGCCAGCAGTTTAGCCTACCTCAGCAATGAGCAGTTCTTC.

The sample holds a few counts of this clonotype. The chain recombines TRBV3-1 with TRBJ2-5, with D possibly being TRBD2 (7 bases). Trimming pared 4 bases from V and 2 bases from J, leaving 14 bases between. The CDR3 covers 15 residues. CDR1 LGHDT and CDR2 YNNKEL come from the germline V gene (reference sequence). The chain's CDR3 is CASSLMGGPQETQYF. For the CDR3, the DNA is TGTGCCAGCAGCCTGATGGGGGGGCCGCAAGAGACCCAGTACTTC.

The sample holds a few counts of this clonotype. This CDR3 reads CASNWGIRNEQYF. CDR3 DNA: TGTGCCAGCAATTGGGGGATAAGGAACGAGCAGTACTTC. This chain uses TRBV5-6 with TRBJ2-7, with D perhaps TRBD1 or TRBD2 (5 bases each). Germline loops: CDR1 SGHDT, CDR2 YYEEEE. This CDR3 contains 13 residues. Trimming took off 6 bases at V and 5 bases at J, with 15 bases between the two ends.